Listed here are 20 T cell receptor beta chains from one sample, sequenced in a study of shared clonotypes between healthy human individuals. The assay was immunoSEQ multiplex PCR, and TCRdb's table has in-frame clones only and misses some. The sample includes approximately 250,000 clones, 60% to 80% of them seen just once. The sample was memory CD4+ T cells sorted from blood. Subset: CD45RA-negative fraction. These receptors were collected from a man in his thirties or forties in good health.

The chain combines TRBV7-9 with TRBJ1-1; 7 bases align to TRBD1. J was trimmed by 0 bases and V by 5 bases; bases with no gene match: 6. The CDR3 extends over 15 amino acids. CDR1 SEHNR and CDR2 FQNEAQ come from the germline V gene (reference sequence). The CDR3 nucleotides are TGTGCCAGCAGCGGGACAGACCTCTTGAACACTGAAGCTTTCTTT. This translates into CASSGTDLLNTEAFF.

This clone was seen a handful of times. As the CDR3 is not closed by the conserved phenylalanine or tryptophan, this likely results from a read error. The limits of the CDR3 on the DNA are not certain, so only TCRdb's listed CDR3 is given. The CDR3 is CASSPEVTLRDSI. The rearrangement joins TRBV9 to TRBJ2-7; no check of the table's D call, TRBD2, against the DNA was made. Germline V gene data show CDR1 as SGDLS and CDR2 as YYNGEE. The CDR3 extends over 13 residues, inclusive of both ends.

The chain employs TRBV2 and TRBJ1-2, with a tentative D call TRBD1 (5 bases). Trimming pared 8 bases from V and 7 bases from J, leaving 14 bases between. The CDR3 extends over 12 amino acids. Germline CDR1 SNHLY, CDR2 FYNNEI. DNA of the CDR3: TGTGCCAGCGATGGGGGGGTAGGTGGCTACACCTTC. Translated, it gives CASDGGVGGYTF.

The sample holds one count of this clone. The V and J genes are TRBV28 and TRBJ1-4, with D perhaps TRBD1 (5 bases). V was cut by 5 bases and J by 3 bases, with 13 bases left in between. Germline values: CDR1 MDHEN, CDR2 SYDVKM. The CDR3 sequence is 15 residues long. CDR3 coding DNA: TGTGCCAGCAGTGGGGAGGGGCGAGCTAATGAAAAACTGTTTTTT. Residues: CASSGEGRANEKLFF.

The CDR3 nucleotides are TGCGCCAGCAGCTTCAACCCCGTAGGGACTAGCGGGAGCCAGGGGAATGAGCAGTTCTTC. The encoded protein is CASSFNPVGTSGSQGNEQFF. The V gene is TRBV5-1, the J gene TRBJ2-1; 14 bases fit TRBD2. The junction had 17 bases not matched to a gene; V was cut back by 2 bases and J by 7 bases. The CDR3 loop spans 20 amino acids. Germline assignment: CDR1 SGHRS and CDR2 YFSETQ.

The DNA for the CDR3 is TGTGCCAGCAGCGAAGGACTAGCGGCCTCCCAAGAGACCCAGTACTTC. Encoded protein: CASSEGLAASQETQYF. The chain recombines TRBV9 with TRBJ2-5; 10 bases fit TRBD2. V trimming: 3 bases; J trimming: 1 base; junction bases outside the gene matches: 6. CDR1 and CDR2 (germline): SGDLS, YYNGEE. This CDR3 is 16 amino acids long.

The chain joins TRBV2 to TRBJ1-2; 9 bases map to TRBD1. CDR3 length: 15 residues. Germline CDR1 is SNHLY and CDR2 is FYNNEI. The V gene end was trimmed by 6 bases and the J gene end by 8 bases; junction bases not matched to a gene: 13. The CDR3 bases are TGTGCCAGCAGAGACCCGGGACAGGGAAAGGTCGGCTACACCTTC. Translating gives CASRDPGQGKVGYTF.

The V call is TRBV9, the J call TRBJ2-3, with 8 bases that match TRBD2. The CDR3 length is 17 residues. V was clipped by 0 bases and J by 1 base; unmatched bases: 7. CDR1 SGDLS and CDR2 YYNGEE come from the germline V gene. CDR3 region: CASSVGSGLGGTDTQYF. In DNA form, the CDR3 reads TGTGCCAGCAGCGTAGGTTCGGGACTAGGAGGCACAGATACGCAGTATTTT.

This CDR3 reads CASRSGNYYEQYF. The CDR3 region has the DNA TGTGCCAGCAGATCCGGAAACTACTACGAGCAGTACTTC. The V gene is TRBV6-6, the J gene TRBJ2-7; no definite D call. Germline values: CDR1 MNHNY, CDR2 SVGAGI (reference sequence). The length of the CDR3 is 13 residues. V shed 6 bases and J shed 3 bases, with 12 bases lying between them.

This clone was seen once. This chain joins TRBV5-5 and TRBJ2-5; the match to TRBD2 covers 7 bases. CDR1 and CDR2 from the germline V gene are SGHKS and YYEKEE (reference sequence). V gave up 4 bases and J gave up 2 bases; unmatched junction bases: 5. There are 14 residues in the CDR3. The CDR3 loop reads CASSLTAGQETQYF. The CDR3 DNA follows: TGTGCCAGCAGCCTGACAGCGGGGCAAGAGACCCAGTACTTC.

V gene TRBV5-1 combines with J gene TRBJ2-5; TRBD1 matches at 10 bases. This CDR3 spans 15 amino acids. CDR1 and CDR2 from the germline V gene are SGHRS and YFSETQ. J was trimmed by 3 bases and V by 2 bases; bases with no gene match: 4. CDR3 sequence (DNA): TGCGCCAGCAGCTTAGCCGGGACAGGGGAAGAGACCCAGTACTTC. It encodes CASSLAGTGEETQYF.

The V gene is TRBV25-1, the J gene TRBJ1-5; 10 nucleotides line up with TRBD1. The ends lost 5 bases at V and 5 bases at J; junction bases unmatched: 6. Per the germline V gene, CDR1 is MGHDK and CDR2 is SYGVNS. The CDR3 has 15 residues. In nucleotides, the CDR3 is TGTGCCAGCAGTAATACCGGGACAGGGGATCAGCCCCAGCATTTT. Protein: CASSNTGTGDQPQHF.

V is TRBV19 and J is TRBJ2-2, with 9 bases lining up with TRBD1. Looked up from germline, CDR1 is LNHDA and CDR2 is SQIVND (reference sequence). The V and J ends lost 3 bases and 7 bases, in that order; junction bases with no gene match: 6. The CDR3 loop spans 15 amino acids. Here the CDR3 reads CASSIVGQGVGELFF. Written as DNA, the CDR3 is TGTGCCAGTAGTATTGTGGGACAGGGAGTCGGGGAGCTGTTTTTT.

The chain couples TRBV9 to TRBJ2-1; TRBD2 is a possible D gene (6 bases). In germline, CDR1 is SGDLS, CDR2 YYNGEE. The V and J ends lost 4 bases and 3 bases respectively, with 17 bases between them. The CDR3 sequence is 16 residues long. This CDR3 reads CASSTRGTGDYNEQFF. The CDR3 nucleotides are TGTGCCAGCAGCACCCGCGGGACTGGAGACTACAATGAGCAGTTCTTC.

In nucleotides, the CDR3 is TGTGCCACCAGCAGAGGGGGACAGGCTGTAAATGGCTACACCTTC. As protein: CATSRGGQAVNGYTF. The chain has TRBV15 and TRBJ1-2; 8 bases are a match to TRBD1. Germline V lookup: CDR1 LNHNV, CDR2 YYDKDF (reference sequence). V lost 1 base and J lost 6; bases outside the gene matches: 7. This CDR3 comprises 15 residues.

This chain uses TRBV5-6 with TRBJ1-1; D gene unclear. Per germline, CDR1 SGHDT and CDR2 YYEEEE. This CDR3 has 13 residues. Deletions cut 4 bases from V and 1 base from J, with 8 bases between. The CDR3 region has the DNA TGTGCCAGCAGCCAACAGCGGAACACTGAAGCTTTCTTT. Translated, it gives CASSQQRNTEAFF.

This rearrangement joins TRBV28 to TRBJ1-1; D perhaps matches TRBD1 (5 bases). This CDR3 contains 15 residues. Trimming stripped 6 bases from V and 4 bases from J, with 18 bases between. The germline V gene has CDR1 MDHEN and CDR2 SYDVKM. CDR3 coding DNA: TGTGCCAGCAGCCCCGAATGGGGCGTCGGCACTGAAGCTTTCTTT. Its translation is CASSPEWGVGTEAFF.

The rearrangement uses TRBV6-1 and TRBJ1-4; D is perhaps TRBD1 (5 bases). This CDR3 comprises 13 residues. Germline V gene lookup returns CDR1 MNHNS and CDR2 SASEGT. Trimming took off 8 bases at V and 8 bases at J, with 15 bases between the two ends. The chain's CDR3 is CASRDSALEKLFF. CDR3 nucleotide sequence: TGTGCCAGCCGGGACTCGGCCCTCGAAAAACTGTTTTTT.

The V and J genes are TRBV18 and TRBJ2-5, with 14 bases aligning to TRBD2. CDR1 and CDR2 from the germline V gene are KGHSH and LQKENI. The CDR3 is 17 residues long. J gave up 1 base and V 3 bases, and 4 bases lay outside the gene matches. The CDR3 loop is CASSPGTSGSGQETQYF. CDR3 nucleotides: TGTGCCAGCTCACCGGGGACTAGCGGGAGCGGCCAAGAGACCCAGTACTTC.

The rearrangement links TRBV12-5 to TRBJ1-1; D possibly corresponds to TRBD1 (6 bases). Trimming removed 8 bases at V and 4 bases at J, with 17 bases between. Germline V gene sequence: CDR1 LGHNT, CDR2 FRNRAP. The CDR3 contains 14 residues. The CDR3 reads CASTPSGGPTEAFF. DNA for the CDR3: TGTGCTAGTACTCCTAGTGGGGGCCCCACTGAAGCTTTCTTT. Filled out from reference TRBV12-5 and TRBJ1-1, the complete variable domain reads DARVTQTPRHKVTEMGQEVTMRCQPILGHNTVFWYRQTMMQGLELLAYFRNRAPLDDSGMPKDRFSAEMPDATLATLKIQPSEPRDSAVYFCASTPSGGPTEAFFGQGTRLTVV.